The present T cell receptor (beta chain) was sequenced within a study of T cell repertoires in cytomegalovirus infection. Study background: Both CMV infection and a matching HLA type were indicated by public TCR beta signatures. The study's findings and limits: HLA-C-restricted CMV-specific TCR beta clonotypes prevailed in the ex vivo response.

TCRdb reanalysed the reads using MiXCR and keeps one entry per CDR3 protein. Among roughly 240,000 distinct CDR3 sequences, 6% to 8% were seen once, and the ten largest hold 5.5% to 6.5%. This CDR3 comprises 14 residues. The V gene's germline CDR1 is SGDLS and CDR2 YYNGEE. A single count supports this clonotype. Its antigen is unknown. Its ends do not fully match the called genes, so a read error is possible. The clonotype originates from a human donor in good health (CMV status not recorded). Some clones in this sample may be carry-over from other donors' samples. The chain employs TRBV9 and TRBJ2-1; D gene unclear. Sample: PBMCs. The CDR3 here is CASSVARPNNERFF. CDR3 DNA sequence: TGTGCCAGCAGCGTAGCTCGGCCTAACAATGAGCGGTTCTTC. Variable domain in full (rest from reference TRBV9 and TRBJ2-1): DSGVTQTPKHLITATGQRVTLRCSPRSGDLSVYWYQQSLDQGLQFLIQYYNGEERAKGNILERFSAQQFPDLHSELNLSSLELGDSALYFCASSVARPNNERFFGPGTRLTVL.